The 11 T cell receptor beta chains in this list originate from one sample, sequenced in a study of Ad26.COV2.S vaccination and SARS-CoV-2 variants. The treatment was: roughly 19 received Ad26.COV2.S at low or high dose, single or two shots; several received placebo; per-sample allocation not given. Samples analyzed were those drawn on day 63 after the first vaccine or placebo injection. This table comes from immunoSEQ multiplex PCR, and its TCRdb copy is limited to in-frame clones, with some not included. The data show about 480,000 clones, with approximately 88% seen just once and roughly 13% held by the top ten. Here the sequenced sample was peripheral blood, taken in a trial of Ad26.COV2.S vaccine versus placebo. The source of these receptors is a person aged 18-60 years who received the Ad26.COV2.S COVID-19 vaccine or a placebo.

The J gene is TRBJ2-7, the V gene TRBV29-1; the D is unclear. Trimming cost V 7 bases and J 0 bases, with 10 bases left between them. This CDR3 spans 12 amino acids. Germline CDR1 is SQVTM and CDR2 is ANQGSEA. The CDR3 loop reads CSALDGSYEQYF. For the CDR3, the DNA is TGCAGCGCCCTGGACGGCTCCTACGAGCAGTACTTC.

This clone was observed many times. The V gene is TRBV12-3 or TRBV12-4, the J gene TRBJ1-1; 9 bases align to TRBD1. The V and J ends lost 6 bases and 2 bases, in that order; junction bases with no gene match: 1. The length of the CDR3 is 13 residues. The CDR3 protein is CASRGQGNTEAFF. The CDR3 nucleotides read TGTGCCAGCAGGGGACAGGGAAACACTGAAGCTTTCTTT.

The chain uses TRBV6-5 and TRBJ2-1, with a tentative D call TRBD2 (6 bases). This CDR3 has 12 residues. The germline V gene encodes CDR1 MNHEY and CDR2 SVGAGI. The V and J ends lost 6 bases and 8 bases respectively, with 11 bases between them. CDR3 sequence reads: CASRGLLDEQFF. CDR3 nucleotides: TGTGCCAGCAGGGGACTTTTGGATGAGCAGTTCTTC.

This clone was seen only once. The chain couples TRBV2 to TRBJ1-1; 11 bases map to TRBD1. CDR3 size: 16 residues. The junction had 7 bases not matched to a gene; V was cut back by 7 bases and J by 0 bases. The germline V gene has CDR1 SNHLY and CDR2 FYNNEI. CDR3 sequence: CASTRTGGGLNTEAFF. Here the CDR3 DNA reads TGTGCCAGCACCAGGACAGGGGGCGGTTTGAACACTGAAGCTTTCTTT. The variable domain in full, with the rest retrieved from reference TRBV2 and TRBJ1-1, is EPEVTQTPSHQVTQMGQEVILRCVPISNHLYFYWYRQILGQKVEFLVSFYNNEISEKSEIFDDQFSVERPDGSNFTLKIRSTKLEDSAMYFCASTRTGGGLNTEAFFGQGTRLTVV.

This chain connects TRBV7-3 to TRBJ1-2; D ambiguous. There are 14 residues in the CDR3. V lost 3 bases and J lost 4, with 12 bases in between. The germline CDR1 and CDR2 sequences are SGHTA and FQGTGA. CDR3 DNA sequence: TGTGCCAGCAGCTTCGGTAGGGTTGGCTATGGCTACACCTTC. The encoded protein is CASSFGRVGYGYTF.

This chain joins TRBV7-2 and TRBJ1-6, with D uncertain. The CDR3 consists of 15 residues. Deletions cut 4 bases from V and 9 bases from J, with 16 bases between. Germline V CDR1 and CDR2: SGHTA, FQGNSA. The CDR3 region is CASSYLRLQSSPLHF. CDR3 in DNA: TGTGCCAGCAGCTACTTACGATTGCAGAGTTCACCCCTCCACTTT.

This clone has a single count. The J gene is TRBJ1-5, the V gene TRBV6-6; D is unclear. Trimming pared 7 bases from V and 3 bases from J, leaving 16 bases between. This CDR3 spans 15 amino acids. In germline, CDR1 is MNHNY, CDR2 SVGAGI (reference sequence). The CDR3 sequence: CASTLSPNYNQPQHF. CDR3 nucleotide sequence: TGTGCCAGCACCTTAAGCCCCAATTACAATCAGCCCCAGCATTTT.

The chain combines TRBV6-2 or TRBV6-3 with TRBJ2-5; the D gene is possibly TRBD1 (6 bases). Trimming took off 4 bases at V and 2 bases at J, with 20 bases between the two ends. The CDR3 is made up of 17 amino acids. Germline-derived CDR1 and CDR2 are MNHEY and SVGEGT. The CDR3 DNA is TGTGCCAGCAGTTTTCTCGCGACGGCTAGGGGGCAAGAGACCCAGTACTTC. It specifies CASSFLATARGQETQYF.

CDR3 sequence: CASSQQGIAGNTIYF. Written as DNA, the CDR3 is TGTGCCAGCAGTCAACAGGGAATAGCAGGAAACACCATATATTTT. The chain combines TRBV28 with TRBJ1-3, with a possible D match to TRBD1 (6 bases). There are 15 residues in the CDR3. Germline V gene sequence: CDR1 MDHEN, CDR2 SYDVKM. Trimming stripped 5 bases from V and 4 bases from J, with 15 bases between.

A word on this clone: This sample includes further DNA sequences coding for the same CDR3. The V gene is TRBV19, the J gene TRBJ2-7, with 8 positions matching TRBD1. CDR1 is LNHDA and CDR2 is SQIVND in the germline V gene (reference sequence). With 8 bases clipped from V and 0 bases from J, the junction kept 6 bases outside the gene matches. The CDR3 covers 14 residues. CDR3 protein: CASSSGTGSYEQYF. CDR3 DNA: TGTGCCAGTTCCTCCGGGACAGGCTCCTACGAGCAGTACTTC. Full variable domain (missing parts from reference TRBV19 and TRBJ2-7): DGGITQSPKYLFRKEGQNVTLSCEQNLNHDAMYWYRQDPGQGLRLIYYSQIVNDFQKGDIAEGYSVSREKKESFPLTVTSAQKNPTAFYLCASSSGTGSYEQYFGPGTRLTVT.

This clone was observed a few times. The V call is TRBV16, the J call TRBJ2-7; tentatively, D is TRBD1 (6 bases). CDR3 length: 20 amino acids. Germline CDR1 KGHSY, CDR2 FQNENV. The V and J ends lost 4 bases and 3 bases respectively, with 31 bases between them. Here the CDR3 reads CASSPPGGPSRGRGIYEQYF. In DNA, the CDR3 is TGTGCCAGCAGCCCCCCGGGTGGGCCATCCAGGGGAAGGGGGATCTACGAGCAGTACTTC.